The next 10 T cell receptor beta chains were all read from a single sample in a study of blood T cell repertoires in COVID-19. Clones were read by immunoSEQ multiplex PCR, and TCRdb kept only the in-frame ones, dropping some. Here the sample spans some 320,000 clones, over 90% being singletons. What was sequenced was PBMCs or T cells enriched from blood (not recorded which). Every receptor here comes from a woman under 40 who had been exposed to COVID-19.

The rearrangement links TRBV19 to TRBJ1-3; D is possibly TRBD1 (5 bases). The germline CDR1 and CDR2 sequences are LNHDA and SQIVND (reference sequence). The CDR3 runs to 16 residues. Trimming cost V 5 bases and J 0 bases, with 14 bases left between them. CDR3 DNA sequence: TGTGCCAGTAGTTTCTACAGGCGGAGCTCTGGAAACACCATATATTTT. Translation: CASSFYRRSSGNTIYF.

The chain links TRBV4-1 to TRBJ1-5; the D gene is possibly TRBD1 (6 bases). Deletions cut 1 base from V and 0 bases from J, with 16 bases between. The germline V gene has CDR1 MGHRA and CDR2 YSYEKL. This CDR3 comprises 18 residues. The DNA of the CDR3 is TGCGCCAGCAGCCAAGCCATGGACAGACTTTATAGCAATCAGCCCCAGCATTTT. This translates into CASSQAMDRLYSNQPQHF.

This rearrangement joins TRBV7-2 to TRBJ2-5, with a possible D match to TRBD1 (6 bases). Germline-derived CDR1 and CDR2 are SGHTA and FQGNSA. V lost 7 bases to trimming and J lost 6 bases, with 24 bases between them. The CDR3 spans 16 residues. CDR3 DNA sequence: TGTGCCAGCATCGAAGGGGGTGGGCTTAAGTCGAAGACCCAGTACTTC. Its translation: CASIEGGGLKSKTQYF.

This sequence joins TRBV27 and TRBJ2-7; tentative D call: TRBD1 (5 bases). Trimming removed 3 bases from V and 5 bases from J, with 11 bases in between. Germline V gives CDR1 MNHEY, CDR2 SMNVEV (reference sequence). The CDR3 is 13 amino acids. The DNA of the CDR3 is TGTGCCAGCAGTTTCCAGGGCGGCGACGAGCAGTACTTC. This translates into CASSFQGGDEQYF.

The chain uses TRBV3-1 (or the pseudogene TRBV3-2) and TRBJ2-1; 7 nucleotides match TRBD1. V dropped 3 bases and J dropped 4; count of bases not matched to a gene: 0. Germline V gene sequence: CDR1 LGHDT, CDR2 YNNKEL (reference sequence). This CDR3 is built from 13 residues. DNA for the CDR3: TGTGCCAGCAGCCAGGACAGGTACAATGAGCAGTTCTTC. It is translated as CASSQDRYNEQFF.

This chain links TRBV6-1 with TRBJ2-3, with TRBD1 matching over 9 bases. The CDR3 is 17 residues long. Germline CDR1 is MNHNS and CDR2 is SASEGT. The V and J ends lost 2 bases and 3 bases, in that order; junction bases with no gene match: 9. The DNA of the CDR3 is TGTGCCAGCAGTGAAATGCCGGGACAGGGTTCGACAGATACGCAGTATTTT. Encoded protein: CASSEMPGQGSTDTQYF.

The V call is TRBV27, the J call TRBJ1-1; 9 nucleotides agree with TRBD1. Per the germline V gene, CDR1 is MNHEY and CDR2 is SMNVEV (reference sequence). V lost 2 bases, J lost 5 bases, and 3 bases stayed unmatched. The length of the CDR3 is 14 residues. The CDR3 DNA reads TGTGCCAGCAGTTTAGTGACAGGGGGGACTGAAGCTTTCTTT. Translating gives CASSLVTGGTEAFF.

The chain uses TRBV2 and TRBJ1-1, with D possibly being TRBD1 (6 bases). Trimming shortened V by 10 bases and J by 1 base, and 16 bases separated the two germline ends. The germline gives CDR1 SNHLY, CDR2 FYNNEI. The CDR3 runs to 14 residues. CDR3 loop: CATTIDRPNTEAFF. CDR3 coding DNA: TGTGCCACCACCATCGACAGGCCGAACACTGAAGCTTTCTTT. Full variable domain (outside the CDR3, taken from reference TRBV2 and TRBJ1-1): EPEVTQTPSHQVTQMGQEVILRCVPISNHLYFYWYRQILGQKVEFLVSFYNNEISEKSEIFDDQFSVERPDGSNFTLKIRSTKLEDSAMYFCATTIDRPNTEAFFGQGTRLTVV.

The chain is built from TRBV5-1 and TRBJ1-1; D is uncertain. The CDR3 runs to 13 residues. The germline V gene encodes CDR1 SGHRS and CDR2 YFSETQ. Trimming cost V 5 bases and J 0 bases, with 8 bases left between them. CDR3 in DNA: TGCGCCAGCAGTGCGGCTATGAACACTGAAGCTTTCTTT. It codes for CASSAAMNTEAFF.

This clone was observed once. The CDR3 DNA is TGTGCCAGCAGCTTAGAACGGTTTAATTCACCCCTCCACTTT. Amino acid sequence: CASSLERFNSPLHF. The genes are TRBV7-2 and TRBJ1-6, with D hard to call. The germline V gene has CDR1 SGHTA and CDR2 FQGNSA. Trimming removed 1 base at V and 6 bases at J, with 7 bases between. CDR3 length: 14 residues.